The 5 T cell receptor beta chains listed next were all sequenced from one sample in a study of early T cells in non-severe SARS-CoV-2 infection. TCRdb independently ran MiXCR on the 5' RACE reads; one entry per CDR3 protein. The table lists roughly 83,000 distinct CDR3 sequences, approximately 12% of them singletons. Here the sequenced sample was whole blood, taken at baseline. These receptors were collected from an adult who was a healthcare worker with PCR-confirmed SARS-CoV-2 infection or an uninfected control (not recorded which).

In this sample, this clonotype turned up a few times. The rearrangement joins TRBV6-5 to TRBJ1-1; D not certain. This CDR3 comprises 15 residues. Germline values: CDR1 MNHEY, CDR2 SVGAGI. The V end was cut by 2 bases, the J end by 0 bases, with 10 bases between. The CDR3 protein is CASSYRPGLNTEAFF. The CDR3 DNA reads TGTGCCAGCAGTTACCGGCCTGGTTTGAACACTGAAGCTTTCTTT.

The chain has TRBV19 and TRBJ1-2; 8 bases align to TRBD1. CDR3 size: 11 residues. Germline-derived CDR1 and CDR2 are LNHDA and SQIVND (reference sequence). V was clipped by 8 bases and J by 8 bases; unmatched bases: 4. CDR3 sequence (DNA): TGTGCCAGTGAAGCAGGGGGCGGCTACACCTTC. This translates into CASEAGGGYTF.

The V gene is TRBV7-6, the J gene TRBJ2-7, with 8 bases that match TRBD2. J gave up 4 bases and V 5 bases, and 4 bases lay outside the gene matches. Germline V gene data show CDR1 as SGHVS and CDR2 as FNYEAQ. This CDR3 contains 13 residues. CDR3 in DNA: TGTGCCAGCAGCCCGGGAGGGCTATACGAGCAGTACTTC. Translated, it gives CASSPGGLYEQYF. Drawing the rest from reference TRBV7-6 and TRBJ2-7, the complete variable domain is GAGVSQSPRYKVTKRGQDVALRCDPISGHVSLYWYRQALGQGPEFLTYFNYEAQQDKSGLPNDRFSAERPEGSISTLTIQRTEQRDSAMYRCASSPGGLYEQYFGPGTRLTVT.

This clonotype was seen more than once but under ten times. V is TRBV21-1 and J is TRBJ1-5; the listed D gene, TRBD1, was not tested against the DNA. TRBV21-1 is marked as a pseudogene. There are 15 residues in the CDR3. CDR3 protein: CASSKTGDSNQPQHF. The DNA for the CDR3 is TGTGCCAGCAGCAAAACGGGGGACAGCAATCAGCCCCAGCATTTT.

This clonotype was counted at least ten times. The rearrangement uses TRBV29-1 and TRBJ2-7; no clear D gene. V lost 5 bases and J lost 0, with 11 bases in between. This CDR3 region has 13 residues. CDR1 SQVTM and CDR2 ANQGSEA come from the germline V gene. The CDR3 sequence is CSVLERSSYEQYF. The CDR3 DNA sequence: TGCAGCGTTTTGGAGAGAAGCTCCTACGAGCAGTACTTC.